A single sample is the source of the 15 T cell receptor beta chains below, sequenced in a study of T cell changes during pregnancy in multiple sclerosis. The protocol was immunoSEQ multiplex PCR, while the TCRdb copy is restricted to in-frame clones and leaves out a portion. The sample shows roughly 32,000 clones, under 95% of them seen only once. The sequencing here drew on CD4+ T cells from peripheral blood mononuclear cells, taken in the second trimester of pregnancy. The receptors come from a female donor in good health, enrolled as a control in a pregnancy study.

The CDR3 protein is CASSTGTGHLYTEAFF. As DNA, the CDR3 is TGTGCCAGTAGTACCGGGACAGGGCATTTGTACACTGAAGCTTTCTTT. The rearrangement uses TRBV19 and TRBJ1-1; TRBD1 matches at 9 bases. This CDR3 contains 16 residues. V lost 4 bases and J lost 3; bases outside the gene matches: 9. Germline assignment: CDR1 LNHDA and CDR2 SQIVND (reference sequence).

This CDR3 reads CASTNKGVGYTF. The CDR3, as DNA: TGTGCCAGTACCAACAAGGGGGTTGGCTACACCTTC. This rearrangement joins TRBV19 to TRBJ1-2; D possibly corresponds to TRBD1 (6 bases). CDR1 is LNHDA, CDR2 SQIVND, per germline (reference sequence). The CDR3 is 12 residues long. V was pared by 7 bases and J by 7 bases, with 13 bases between.

This chain connects TRBV7-2 to TRBJ2-5; no reliable D call. CDR3 length: 14 residues. Trimming pared 0 bases from V and 5 bases from J, leaving 10 bases between. Germline assignment: CDR1 SGHTA and CDR2 FQGNSA. The CDR3 loop is CASSLAGSRETQYF. The DNA for the CDR3 is TGTGCCAGCAGCTTAGCGGGCTCACGGGAGACCCAGTACTTC. Together with reference TRBV7-2 and TRBJ2-5, the CDR3 gives the full variable domain: GAGVSQSPSNKVTEKGKDVELRCDPISGHTALYWYRQSLGQGLEFLIYFQGNSAPDKSGLPSDRFSAERTGGSVSTLTIQRTQQEDSAVYLCASSLAGSRETQYFGPGTRLLVL.

This rearrangement joins TRBV13 to TRBJ2-7, with 7 bases that match TRBD2. CDR3 size: 14 residues. Germline V lookup: CDR1 PRHDT, CDR2 FYEKMQ (reference sequence). V lost 2 bases and J lost 1; bases outside the gene matches: 2. CDR3 DNA sequence: TGTGCCAGCAGCTTACCGGGGGGATCCTACGAGCAGTACTTC. It specifies CASSLPGGSYEQYF.

This rearrangement joins TRBV5-4 to TRBJ2-2, with D possibly TRBD1 on 5 matching bases. Per germline, CDR1 SGHNT and CDR2 YYREEE (reference sequence). The CDR3 contains 16 residues. Trimming shortened V by 1 base and J by 7 bases, and 17 bases separated the two germline ends. The CDR3 sequence: CASSLSGRGVGGELFF. CDR3 DNA: TGTGCCAGCAGCTTGTCGGGTAGGGGCGTAGGCGGGGAGCTGTTTTTT.

The gene calls are TRBV29-1 and TRBJ2-2, with 13 bases aligning to TRBD2. CDR3 length equals 15 residues. Unmatched junction bases numbered 9, after V lost 6 bases and J lost 8 bases. CDR1 is SQVTM, CDR2 ANQGSEA, per germline. DNA of the CDR3: TGCAGCGTGGGAGGGGGACTAGCGGGAAGGGGGGAGCTGTTTTTT. Protein product: CSVGGGLAGRGELFF.

In DNA, the CDR3 is TGTGCCAGTAGTAGGTCAGGGCCAACCTACGAGCAGTACTTC. This sequence encodes CASSRSGPTYEQYF. This chain joins TRBV19 and TRBJ2-7; maybe TRBD1 (5 bases). Germline loops: CDR1 LNHDA, CDR2 SQIVND (reference sequence). Deletions cut 4 bases from V and 2 bases from J, with 12 bases between. This CDR3 contains 14 residues. Drawing the rest from reference TRBV19 and TRBJ2-7, the complete variable domain is DGGITQSPKYLFRKEGQNVTLSCEQNLNHDAMYWYRQDPGQGLRLIYYSQIVNDFQKGDIAEGYSVSREKKESFPLTVTSAQKNPTAFYLCASSRSGPTYEQYFGPGTRLTVT.

The rearrangement uses TRBV5-1 and TRBJ2-2, with D perhaps TRBD1 (6 bases). The CDR3 is 15 residues long. Germline V gene data show CDR1 as SGHRS and CDR2 as YFSETQ. V was pared by 3 bases and J by 1 base, with 10 bases between. CDR3 region: CASSSTGMNTGELFF. The CDR3 DNA follows: TGCGCCAGCAGCTCTACAGGGATGAACACCGGGGAGCTGTTTTTT. Using reference TRBV5-1 and TRBJ2-2 for the parts outside the CDR3, the full variable domain is KAGVTQTPRYLIKTRGQQVTLSCSPISGHRSVSWYQQTPGQGLQFLFEYFSETQRNKGNFPGRFSGRQFSNSRSEMNVSTLELGDSALYLCASSSTGMNTGELFFGEGSRLTVL.

This clone was found once. V and J are TRBV2 and TRBJ2-2; 10 nucleotides align to TRBD1. The CDR3 length is 16 residues. V was clipped by 5 bases and J by 5 bases; unmatched bases: 8. In germline, CDR1 is SNHLY, CDR2 FYNNEI. The CDR3, as DNA: TGTGCCAGCAGTAAACCCGGGACAGGGGTAACCGGGGAGCTGTTTTTT. It encodes CASSKPGTGVTGELFF.

The chain carries TRBV11-1 and TRBJ2-1; 12 bases align to TRBD2. The CDR3 loop spans 16 amino acids. J gave up 7 bases and V 5 bases, and 9 bases lay outside the gene matches. CDR1 and CDR2 (germline): SGHAT, FQDESV (reference sequence). This chain's CDR3 is CASSVSLAGGRNEQFF. The CDR3 region has the DNA TGTGCCAGCAGCGTTTCGCTAGCGGGAGGGAGGAATGAGCAGTTCTTC.

The chain recombines TRBV9 with TRBJ1-2; D gene uncertain. Between the trimmed V and J ends, which lost 0 bases and 5 bases, there was a span of 8 bases. Germline V lookup: CDR1 SGDLS, CDR2 YYNGEE. The CDR3 contains 13 residues. The CDR3 DNA follows: TGTGCCAGCAGCGTAGCGCGCAAGTATGGCTACACCTTC. Translating gives CASSVARKYGYTF.

The V call is TRBV9, the J call TRBJ2-1; 10 nucleotides align to TRBD2. Unmatched junction bases numbered 16, after V lost 1 base and J lost 0 bases. Germline V gene data show CDR1 as SGDLS and CDR2 as YYNGEE. The CDR3 sequence is 21 residues long. Written as DNA, the CDR3 is TGTGCCAGCAGCGTAAGGACCAGGACTAGCGGAGCCGGACCCTCCTACAATGAGCAGTTCTTC. Translation gives CASSVRTRTSGAGPSYNEQFF. Together with reference TRBV9 and TRBJ2-1, the CDR3 gives the full variable domain: DSGVTQTPKHLITATGQRVTLRCSPRSGDLSVYWYQQSLDQGLQFLIQYYNGEERAKGNILERFSAQQFPDLHSELNLSSLELGDSALYFCASSVRTRTSGAGPSYNEQFFGPGTRLTVL.

This clone occurred once. V usage is TRBV2 and J usage is TRBJ2-7, with TRBD1 identical over 7 bases. J lost 2 bases, V lost 4 bases, and 8 bases had no gene match. The CDR3 runs 15 residues. Germline values: CDR1 SNHLY, CDR2 FYNNEI. The CDR3: CASSGTGASAYEQYF. The CDR3 DNA reads as TGTGCCAGCAGTGGTACAGGGGCCAGCGCCTACGAGCAGTACTTC.

The chain recombines TRBV4-3 with TRBJ2-1; 11 bases align to TRBD2. Germline V gene sequence: CDR1 LGHNA, CDR2 YSLEER. The CDR3 has 22 amino acids. V lost 2 bases to trimming and J lost 2 bases; unmatched junction nucleotides: 20. CDR3 amino acids: CASSQSLAVAGGWEGTYNEQFF. For the CDR3, the DNA is TGCGCCAGCAGCCAATCTTTAGCGGTAGCGGGGGGGTGGGAAGGGACCTACAATGAGCAGTTCTTC.

The chain is built from TRBV15 and TRBJ1-2; D remains ambiguous. This CDR3 has 16 residues. Trimming pared 0 bases from V and 3 bases from J, leaving 14 bases between. Germline V gives CDR1 LNHNV, CDR2 YYDKDF (reference sequence). CDR3 sequence: CATSREGDGGYYGYTF. CDR3 DNA: TGTGCCACCAGCAGAGAAGGTGATGGAGGCTACTATGGCTACACCTTC.